These T cell receptor beta chains were read from a single sample in a study of blood T cells in healthy people across ages. TCRdb called the 5' RACE reads again in MiXCR, with one record for every CDR3 protein. The table shows fewer than 800,000 distinct CDR3 sequences, with around 25% occurring only once. This same sample was also part of a study on T cells of mothers and their children.

The sample taken for sequencing was blood. The receptors were gathered from a boy under 18 in good health. CDR3s include the opening cysteine and the closing phenylalanine or tryptophan. A D gene is named only where the DNA matches it firmly. Size is omitted from some rows. Given values are once, few, many or a class for expanded clones.

v_call: TRBV29-1; clone_size: many; d_call: .; j_call: TRBJ2-2; cdr3_nt: TGCAGCGTCAGGCGGGAAGGCGGGGAGCTGTTTTTT; cdr3_aa: CSVRREGGELFF
v_call: TRBV6-6; clone_size: .; d_call: TRBD2; j_call: TRBJ2-7; cdr3_nt: TGTGCCAGCAGTTACACCAGCGGGAGAGTTACCTACGAGCAGTACTTC; cdr3_aa: CASSYTSGRVTYEQYF
v_call: TRBV7-8; clone_size: .; d_call: .; j_call: TRBJ2-2; cdr3_nt: TGTGCCAGCAGCTTAGGTCCCTTTATCACCGGGGAGCTGTTTTTT; cdr3_aa: CASSLGPFITGELFF
v_call: TRBV4-1; clone_size: few; d_call: .; j_call: TRBJ1-2; cdr3_nt: TGCGCCAGCAGTCCAAGAAGAGTTGGGAATGGCTACACCTTC; cdr3_aa: CASSPRRVGNGYTF
v_call: TRBV4-3; clone_size: .; d_call: .; j_call: TRBJ1-2; cdr3_nt: TGCGCCAGCAGCCAAGTGGCAGGGACGTCGTACTATGGCTACACCTTC; cdr3_aa: CASSQVAGTSYYGYTF
v_call: TRBV28; clone_size: .; d_call: .; j_call: TRBJ1-5; cdr3_nt: TGTGCCAGCAGTCACTTAAACCGGGACAACAATCAGCCCCAGCATTTT; cdr3_aa: CASSHLNRDNNQPQHF
v_call: TRBV20-1; clone_size: .; d_call: .; j_call: TRBJ2-7; cdr3_nt: TGCAGTGCTTGGAGGACGGATCGCTACGAGCAGTACTTC; cdr3_aa: CSAWRTDRYEQYF
v_call: TRBV29-1; clone_size: few; d_call: .; j_call: TRBJ2-7; cdr3_nt: TGCAGCGCCCTGGGGTTAGCTGGACCCTACGAGCAGTACTTC; cdr3_aa: CSALGLAGPYEQYF
v_call: TRBV21-1; clone_size: .; d_call: .; j_call: TRBJ2-1; cdr3_nt: TGTGCCAGCAGCAACGGACGGGACAGAGTAAACAATGAGCAGTTCTTC; cdr3_aa: CASSNGRDRVNNEQFF
v_call: TRBV24-1; clone_size: .; d_call: .; j_call: TRBJ2-7; cdr3_nt: TGTGCCACCAGTGACTCATCCCTCGGCACCTCCTACGAGCAGTACTTC; cdr3_aa: CATSDSSLGTSYEQYF
v_call: TRBV7-2; clone_size: few; d_call: TRBD2; j_call: TRBJ2-1; cdr3_nt: TGTGCCAGCAGCCCCCGGACTAGCGGGAGGTGGGATGAGCAGTTCTTC; cdr3_aa: CASSPRTSGRWDEQFF
v_call: TRBV27; clone_size: .; d_call: .; j_call: TRBJ2-7; cdr3_nt: TGTGCCAGCAGGCACAGAACCTACGAGCAGTACTTC; cdr3_aa: CASRHRTYEQYF
v_call: TRBV12-3/TRBV12-4; clone_size: .; d_call: .; j_call: TRBJ2-7; cdr3_nt: TGTGCCAGCAGTTTTTCCCCGGGAAGCGGCTACGAGCAGTACTTC; cdr3_aa: CASSFSPGSGYEQYF
v_call: TRBV5-6; clone_size: .; d_call: .; j_call: TRBJ1-1; cdr3_nt: TGTGCCAGCAGCTTGGTCCTATCCACTGAAGCTTTCTTT; cdr3_aa: CASSLVLSTEAFF
v_call: TRBV28; clone_size: .; d_call: TRBD1; j_call: TRBJ1-5; cdr3_nt: TGTGCCAGCAGCGGTGGGACAGTGGTAACTGCCCAGCATTTT; cdr3_aa: CASSGGTVVTAQHF
v_call: TRBV4-1; clone_size: few; d_call: TRBD2; j_call: TRBJ2-4; cdr3_nt: TGCGCCAGCAGCCCCGGACTAGCGGGAGAAGTTATAGCCAAAAACATTCAGTACTTC; cdr3_aa: CASSPGLAGEVIAKNIQYF
v_call: TRBV20-1; clone_size: .; d_call: TRBD1; j_call: TRBJ1-1; cdr3_nt: TGCAGTCTCGCAGGGGGGGACACTGAAGCTTTCTTT; cdr3_aa: CSLAGGDTEAFF
v_call: TRBV29-1; clone_size: .; d_call: TRBD1; j_call: TRBJ2-5; cdr3_nt: TGCAGCGTTCACAGGGGGGAAGGGGAGACCCAGTACTTC; cdr3_aa: CSVHRGEGETQYF
v_call: TRBV29-1; clone_size: few; d_call: TRBD2; j_call: TRBJ2-3; cdr3_nt: TGCAGCGTTGGGACTAGTATTCCAGATACGCAGTATTTT; cdr3_aa: CSVGTSIPDTQYF
v_call: TRBV21-1; clone_size: .; d_call: .; j_call: TRBJ1-1; cdr3_nt: TGTGCCAGCAGCAATCTCTTGGTGATTTGCACGGTGAACACTGAAGCTTTCTTT; cdr3_aa: CASSNLLVICTVNTEAFF
v_call: TRBV11-1; clone_size: .; d_call: TRBD1; j_call: TRBJ1-4; cdr3_nt: TGTGCCAGCAGCCCCAGACCCGGGACAGGGTCGTTAGGGACTAATGAAAAACTGTTTTTT; cdr3_aa: CASSPRPGTGSLGTNEKLFF
v_call: TRBV5-1; clone_size: few; d_call: .; j_call: TRBJ1-3; cdr3_nt: TGCGCCAGCAGCGGGGGTAACTCTGGAAACACCATATATTTT; cdr3_aa: CASSGGNSGNTIYF
v_call: TRBV7-9; clone_size: .; d_call: TRBD2; j_call: TRBJ2-3; cdr3_nt: TGTGCCAGCAGCTCCGGGACTAGCGGGAGGGTGCAGTATTTT; cdr3_aa: CASSSGTSGRVQYF
v_call: TRBV28; clone_size: .; d_call: TRBD2; j_call: TRBJ2-7; cdr3_nt: TGTGCCAGCAGCCGGGCCTGGAGCGGGAGCTACGAGCAGTACTTC; cdr3_aa: CASSRAWSGSYEQYF
v_call: TRBV29-1; clone_size: .; d_call: TRBD1; j_call: TRBJ2-1; cdr3_nt: TGCAGCGTTGCTGGGGGACAGGGCTATGAGCAGTTCTTC; cdr3_aa: CSVAGGQGYEQFF
v_call: TRBV6-5; clone_size: .; d_call: .; j_call: TRBJ2-1; cdr3_nt: TGTGCCAGCAGTTACCTTCCGGATGTAAATGAGCAGTTCTTC; cdr3_aa: CASSYLPDVNEQFF
v_call: TRBV7-8; clone_size: few; d_call: .; j_call: TRBJ1-3; cdr3_nt: TGTGCCAGCAGCGGTTTACAGGTCCTCCCTGGAAACACCATATATTTT; cdr3_aa: CASSGLQVLPGNTIYF
v_call: TRBV20-1; clone_size: few; d_call: TRBD2; j_call: TRBJ2-3; cdr3_nt: TGCAGTGCTGAGTCGGGACTAGCGGGGACACCCACAGATACGCAGTATTTT; cdr3_aa: CSAESGLAGTPTDTQYF
v_call: TRBV10-3; clone_size: few; d_call: TRBD2; j_call: TRBJ2-1; cdr3_nt: TGTGCCGCCGGGCCGGGACTAGAATACAATGAGCAGTTCTTC; cdr3_aa: CAAGPGLEYNEQFF
v_call: TRBV20-1; clone_size: .; d_call: .; j_call: TRBJ2-7; cdr3_nt: TGCAGTGCTAGAGCCCTCCTTGACAGGAGGGAACCCTACGAGCAGTACTTC; cdr3_aa: CSARALLDRREPYEQYF
v_call: TRBV29-1; clone_size: .; d_call: TRBD1; j_call: TRBJ2-2; cdr3_nt: TGCAGCGTCCGACATGACAGGGACACCGGGGAGCTGTTTTTT; cdr3_aa: CSVRHDRDTGELFF
v_call: TRBV5-1; clone_size: .; d_call: TRBD2; j_call: TRBJ2-5; cdr3_nt: TGCGCCAGCAGCTTTACCCTAGCGGGAGAGACCCAGTACTTC; cdr3_aa: CASSFTLAGETQYF
v_call: TRBV7-9; clone_size: .; d_call: .; j_call: TRBJ2-3; cdr3_nt: TGTGCCAGCAGCTTAGGACAGTCGGGCACAGATACGCAGTATTTT; cdr3_aa: CASSLGQSGTDTQYF
v_call: TRBV11-2; clone_size: few; d_call: .; j_call: TRBJ2-3; cdr3_nt: TGTGCCAGCAGCTTATTCGGGGAGGATACGCAGTATTTT; cdr3_aa: CASSLFGEDTQYF
v_call: TRBV12-3/TRBV12-4; clone_size: .; d_call: .; j_call: TRBJ2-7; cdr3_nt: TGTGCCAGCAGTTTCGGCGGAAGGTACTACGAGCAGTACTTC; cdr3_aa: CASSFGGRYYEQYF
v_call: TRBV20-1; clone_size: .; d_call: .; j_call: TRBJ2-7; cdr3_nt: TGCAGTGCCTTATCAAGTAGCAGAACCTACGAGCAGTACTTC; cdr3_aa: CSALSSSRTYEQYF
v_call: TRBV7-2; clone_size: .; d_call: .; j_call: TRBJ2-5; cdr3_nt: TGTGCCAGCAGCTCAGATGTAAGGGCCGGGGAAGAGACCCAGTACTTC; cdr3_aa: CASSSDVRAGEETQYF
v_call: TRBV6-5; clone_size: .; d_call: .; j_call: TRBJ2-7; cdr3_nt: TGTGCCAGCAGTTACCGGCCGGGGGAGCAGTACTTC; cdr3_aa: CASSYRPGEQYF
v_call: TRBV12-3/TRBV12-4; clone_size: few; d_call: .; j_call: TRBJ1-5; cdr3_nt: TGTGCCAGCAGTTCCGAGGACCTGGGGAGTCAGCCCCAGCATTTT; cdr3_aa: CASSSEDLGSQPQHF
v_call: TRBV28; clone_size: .; d_call: .; j_call: TRBJ1-6; cdr3_nt: TGTGCCAGCCTCAGGGGAGGGTCACCCCTCCACTTT; cdr3_aa: CASLRGGSPLHF
v_call: TRBV5-6; clone_size: few; d_call: .; j_call: TRBJ2-7; cdr3_nt: TGTGCCAGCAGCTTGGTGGGGGCTCCCCTCGAGCAGTACTTC; cdr3_aa: CASSLVGAPLEQYF
v_call: TRBV29-1; clone_size: few; d_call: .; j_call: TRBJ2-4; cdr3_nt: TGCAGCGCAGGACGGTCAAACATTCAGTACTTC; cdr3_aa: CSAGRSNIQYF
v_call: TRBV29-1; clone_size: few; d_call: TRBD1; j_call: TRBJ1-2; cdr3_nt: TGCAGCGTTGATCCCCCGATACAGGACAGGGCTCGCTACACCTTC; cdr3_aa: CSVDPPIQDRARYTF
v_call: TRBV5-1; clone_size: few; d_call: .; j_call: TRBJ1-1; cdr3_nt: TGCGCCAGCGGACGGACGGTGAACACTGAAGCTTTCTTT; cdr3_aa: CASGRTVNTEAFF
v_call: TRBV20-1; clone_size: few; d_call: TRBD2; j_call: TRBJ2-1; cdr3_nt: TGCAGTGCGCTCCAGTGGGAGGGTGAGCAGTTCTTC; cdr3_aa: CSALQWEGEQFF
v_call: TRBV9; clone_size: .; d_call: .; j_call: TRBJ1-2; cdr3_nt: TGTGCCAGCAGCGAGGACCTCTTTCCGGCCAACTATGGCTACACCTTC; cdr3_aa: CASSEDLFPANYGYTF
v_call: TRBV18; clone_size: few; d_call: .; j_call: TRBJ1-6; cdr3_nt: TGTGCCAGCTCAAGCCGACAGCCTGGCGCGACACCCCTCCACTTT; cdr3_aa: CASSSRQPGATPLHF
v_call: TRBV7-9; clone_size: few; d_call: TRBD1; j_call: TRBJ2-1; cdr3_nt: TGTGCCAGCACGCATCAGGGGGCGACGAGCTCCTACAATGAGCAGTTCTTC; cdr3_aa: CASTHQGATSSYNEQFF
v_call: TRBV5-1; clone_size: .; d_call: .; j_call: TRBJ2-7; cdr3_nt: TGCGCCAGCAGCTTGGTCCTAGCTACGATCGACGAGCAGTACTTC; cdr3_aa: CASSLVLATIDEQYF
v_call: TRBV19; clone_size: .; d_call: TRBD1; j_call: TRBJ1-2; cdr3_nt: TGTGCCAGTAGCATGGGAAGACAGGGGGACTATGGCTACACCTTC; cdr3_aa: CASSMGRQGDYGYTF
v_call: TRBV29-1; clone_size: few; d_call: .; j_call: TRBJ2-7; cdr3_nt: TGCAGCGTTGAAGGTCCCGCGTACGAGCAGTACTTC; cdr3_aa: CSVEGPAYEQYF
v_call: TRBV2; clone_size: .; d_call: .; j_call: TRBJ2-7; cdr3_nt: TGTGCCAGCCAGACCTCATCCTACGAGCAGTACTTC; cdr3_aa: CASQTSSYEQYF